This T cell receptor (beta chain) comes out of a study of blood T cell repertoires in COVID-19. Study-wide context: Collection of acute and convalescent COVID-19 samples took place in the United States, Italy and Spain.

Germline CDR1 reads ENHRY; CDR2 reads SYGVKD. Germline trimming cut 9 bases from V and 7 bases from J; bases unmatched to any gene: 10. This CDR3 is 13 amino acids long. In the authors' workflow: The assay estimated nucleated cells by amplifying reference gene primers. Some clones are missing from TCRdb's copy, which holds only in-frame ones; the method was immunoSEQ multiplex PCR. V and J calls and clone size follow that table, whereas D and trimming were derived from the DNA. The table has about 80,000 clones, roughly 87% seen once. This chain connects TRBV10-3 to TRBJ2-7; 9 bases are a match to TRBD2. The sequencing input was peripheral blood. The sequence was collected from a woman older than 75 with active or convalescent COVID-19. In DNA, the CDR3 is TGTGCCATAGCTAGCGGGGTCTTAGGGGAGCAGTACTTC. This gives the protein CAIASGVLGEQYF.